One and the same sample provided the 7 T cell receptor beta chains below, sequenced in a study of shared clonotypes between healthy human individuals. Profiled with immunoSEQ multiplex PCR; TCRdb holds only in-frame clones, not every one. The sample has a few hundred thousand clones; about nine tenths are singletons. Sample: memory CD8+ T cells sorted from blood. Subset defined: CD45RO+ cells pooled with CCR7-negative TemRA cells. Source of these receptors: a man aged 18 to 30 in good health.

This sequence joins TRBV4-1 and TRBJ2-7; perhaps TRBD1 as D (6 bases). This CDR3 region has 15 residues. The germline CDR1 and CDR2 sequences are MGHRA and YSYEKL. Trimming pared 3 bases from V and 4 bases from J, leaving 16 bases between. For the CDR3, the DNA is TGCGCCAGCAGCCAGGTCAGGGGTCCGATTTACGAGCAGTACTTC. It specifies CASSQVRGPIYEQYF.

This clone was seen more than once but under ten times. The V call is TRBV9, the J call TRBJ2-7; D possibly corresponds to TRBD2 (7 bases). The CDR3 length is 14 residues. Germline V CDR1 and CDR2: SGDLS, YYNGEE. V was shortened by 2 bases and J by 3 bases, with 12 bases between the two germline ends. The CDR3 sequence: CASSVGGRGYEQYF. Written as DNA, the CDR3 is TGTGCCAGCAGCGTGGGGGGGCGAGGCTACGAGCAGTACTTC.

V gene TRBV6-1 combines with J gene TRBJ2-1, with TRBD1 matching 7 bases. With V trimmed by 3 bases and J by 4 bases, 9 bases remained unmatched. The CDR3 is 16 residues long. Germline V gives CDR1 MNHNS, CDR2 SASEGT. CDR3 bases: TGTGCCAGCAGTGACGGACTTGGACAGGAGTACAATGAGCAGTTCTTC. Translating it yields CASSDGLGQEYNEQFF.

This chain connects TRBV4-1 to TRBJ1-6, with TRBD1 matching 9 bases. There are 15 residues in the CDR3. The V and J ends lost 1 base and 5 bases, in that order; junction bases with no gene match: 0. Germline V gene lookup returns CDR1 MGHRA and CDR2 YSYEKL. DNA of the CDR3: TGCGCCAGCAGCCAAGGACAGGGGGATAATTCACCCCTCCACTTT. It specifies CASSQGQGDNSPLHF.

The rearrangement links TRBV5-1 to TRBJ1-3; no definite D call. This CDR3 is 13 amino acids long. Germline V CDR1 and CDR2: SGHRS, YFSETQ. Trimming took 5 bases from V and 0 from J, leaving 6 bases between them. As DNA, the CDR3 is TGCGCCAGCAGGCCCCTCTCTGGAAACACCATATATTTT. This encodes CASRPLSGNTIYF.

In the case of this clone: Distinct nucleotide sequences in the sample also encode this CDR3. The chain employs TRBV9 and TRBJ2-5, with D tentatively TRBD2 (6 bases). The CDR3 is 14 amino acids. Trimming left V 2 bases short and J 1 base short, with 9 bases between. Per germline, CDR1 SGDLS and CDR2 YYNGEE. The CDR3 loop is CASSVSGVQETQYF. The CDR3 coding sequence is TGTGCCAGCAGCGTTTCGGGGGTCCAAGAGACCCAGTACTTC.

V usage is TRBV27 and J usage is TRBJ2-7; 8 nucleotides line up with TRBD2. From germline, CDR1 is MNHEY and CDR2 SMNVEV (reference sequence). The CDR3 consists of 15 residues. The junction had 8 bases not matched to a gene; V was cut back by 2 bases and J by 5 bases. CDR3 residues: CASSLTGGPMNEQYF. The DNA for the CDR3 is TGTGCCAGCAGTTTAACGGGAGGGCCGATGAACGAGCAGTACTTC.